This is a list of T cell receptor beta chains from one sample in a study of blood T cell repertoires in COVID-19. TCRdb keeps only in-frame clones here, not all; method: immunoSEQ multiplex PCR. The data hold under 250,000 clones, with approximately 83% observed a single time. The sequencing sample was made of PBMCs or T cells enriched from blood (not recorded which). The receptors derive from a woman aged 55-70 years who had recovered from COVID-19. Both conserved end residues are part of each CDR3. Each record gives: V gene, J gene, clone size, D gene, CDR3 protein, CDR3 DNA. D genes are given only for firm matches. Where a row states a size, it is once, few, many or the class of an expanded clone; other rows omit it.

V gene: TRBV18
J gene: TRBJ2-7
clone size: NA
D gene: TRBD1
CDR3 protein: CASSPGQGSEQYF
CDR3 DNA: TGTGCCAGCTCACCGGGACAGGGGAGCGAGCAGTACTTC

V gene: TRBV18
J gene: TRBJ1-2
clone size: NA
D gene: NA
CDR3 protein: CASSPDRYNYGYTF
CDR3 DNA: TGTGCCAGCTCACCCGACAGGTATAACTATGGCTACACCTTC

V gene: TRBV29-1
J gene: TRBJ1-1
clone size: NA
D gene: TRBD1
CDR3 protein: CSARQGSGTEAFF
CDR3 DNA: TGCAGCGCTCGACAGGGGAGTGGGACTGAAGCTTTCTTT

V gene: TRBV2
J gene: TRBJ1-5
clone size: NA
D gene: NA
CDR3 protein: CATEQALSNQPQHF
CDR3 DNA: TGTGCCACCGAGCAGGCACTTTCCAATCAGCCCCAGCATTTT

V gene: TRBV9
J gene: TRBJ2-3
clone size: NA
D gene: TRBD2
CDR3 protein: CASSERGAPADTQYF
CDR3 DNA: TGTGCCAGCAGCGAGCGGGGGGCCCCCGCAGATACGCAGTATTTT

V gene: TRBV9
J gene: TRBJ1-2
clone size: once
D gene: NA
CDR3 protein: CASSVEGFYGYTF
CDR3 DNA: TGTGCCAGCAGCGTAGAGGGGTTCTATGGCTACACCTTC

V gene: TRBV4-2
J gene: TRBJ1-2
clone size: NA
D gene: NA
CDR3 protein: CASSPERGSNGYTF
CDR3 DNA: TGTGCCAGCAGCCCAGAACGGGGGTCTAATGGCTACACCTTC

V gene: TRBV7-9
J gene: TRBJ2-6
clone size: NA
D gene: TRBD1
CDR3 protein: CASSPTGGEYGGANVLTF
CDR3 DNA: TGTGCCAGCAGCCCGACAGGGGGCGAGTACGGTGGGGCCAACGTCCTGACTTTC

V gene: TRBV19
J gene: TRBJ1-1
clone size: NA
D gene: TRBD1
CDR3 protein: CASSIVSGQSLYTEAFF
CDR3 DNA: TGTGCCAGTAGTATAGTCTCGGGACAGTCACTCTACACTGAAGCTTTCTTT

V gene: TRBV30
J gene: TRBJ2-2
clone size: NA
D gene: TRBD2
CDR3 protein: CAWSSGLATGELFF
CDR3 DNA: TGTGCCTGGAGTTCGGGACTAGCAACCGGGGAGCTGTTTTTT

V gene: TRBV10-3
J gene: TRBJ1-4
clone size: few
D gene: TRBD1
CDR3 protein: CAISGQGGTTNEKLFF
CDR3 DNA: TGTGCCATCAGTGGACAGGGGGGGACAACTAATGAAAAACTGTTTTTT

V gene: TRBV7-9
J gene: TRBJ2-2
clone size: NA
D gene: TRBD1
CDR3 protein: CASSGGQGLNTGELFF
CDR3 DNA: TGTGCCAGCAGCGGGGGACAGGGTTTGAACACCGGGGAGCTGTTTTTT

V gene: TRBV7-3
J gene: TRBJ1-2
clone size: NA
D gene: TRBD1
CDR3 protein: CASSATGGDLYGYTF
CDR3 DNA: TGTGCCAGCAGCGCGACAGGGGGCGATCTCTATGGCTACACCTTC

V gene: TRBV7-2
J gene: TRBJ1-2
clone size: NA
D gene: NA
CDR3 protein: CASSYRGVGYTF
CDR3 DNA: TGTGCCAGCAGCTACCGGGGGGTTGGCTACACCTTC

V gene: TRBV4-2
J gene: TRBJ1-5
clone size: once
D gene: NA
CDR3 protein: CASSQGVSNQPQHF
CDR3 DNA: TGTGCCAGCAGCCAAGGAGTAAGCAATCAGCCCCAGCATTTT

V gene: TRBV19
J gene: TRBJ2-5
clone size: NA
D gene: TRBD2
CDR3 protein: CASSIGLAGETQYF
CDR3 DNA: TGTGCCAGTAGTATAGGACTAGCGGGAGAGACCCAGTACTTC

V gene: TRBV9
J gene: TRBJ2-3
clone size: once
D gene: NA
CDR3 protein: CASSVDGDNADTQYF
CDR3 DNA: TGTGCCAGCAGCGTAGATGGGGACAACGCAGATACGCAGTATTTT

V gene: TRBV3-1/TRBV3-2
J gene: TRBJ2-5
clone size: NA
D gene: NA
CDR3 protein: CASSQGWREETQYF
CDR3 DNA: TGTGCCAGCAGCCAAGGCTGGAGGGAAGAGACCCAGTACTTC

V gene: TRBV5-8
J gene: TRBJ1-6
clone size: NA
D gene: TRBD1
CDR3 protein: CASSRDSSSYNSPLHF
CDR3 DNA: TGTGCCAGCAGCCGGGACAGCAGCTCCTATAATTCACCCCTCCACTTT

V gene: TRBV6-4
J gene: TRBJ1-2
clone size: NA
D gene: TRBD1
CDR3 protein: CASRELRDRGFYGYTF
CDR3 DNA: TGTGCCAGCAGGGAGCTAAGGGACAGGGGTTTTTATGGCTACACCTTC

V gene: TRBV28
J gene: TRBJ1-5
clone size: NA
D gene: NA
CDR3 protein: CASSLTGRSNQPQHF
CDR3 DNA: TGTGCCAGCAGTTTAACAGGGCGAAGCAATCAGCCCCAGCATTTT

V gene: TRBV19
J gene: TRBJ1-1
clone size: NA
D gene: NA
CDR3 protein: CATDHRNTEAFF
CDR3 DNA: TGTGCCACCGATCATAGGAACACTGAAGCTTTCTTT

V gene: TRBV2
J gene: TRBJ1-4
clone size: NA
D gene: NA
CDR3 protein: CASSGGRVGEKLFF
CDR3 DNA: TGTGCCAGCAGTGGTGGCAGGGTGGGTGAAAAACTGTTTTTT

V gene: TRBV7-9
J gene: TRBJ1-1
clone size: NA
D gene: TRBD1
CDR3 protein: CASTLDRVMNTEAFF
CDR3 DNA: TGTGCCAGCACCCTCGACAGGGTGATGAACACTGAAGCTTTCTTT

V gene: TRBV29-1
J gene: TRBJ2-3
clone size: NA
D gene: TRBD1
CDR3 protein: CSVPQGWGTDTQYF
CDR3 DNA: TGCAGCGTTCCACAGGGGTGGGGGACAGATACGCAGTATTTT

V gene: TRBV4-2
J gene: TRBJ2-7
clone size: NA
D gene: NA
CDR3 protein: CASSQGSTALSYEQYF
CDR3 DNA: TGTGCCAGCAGCCAAGGTTCGACAGCCCTCTCCTACGAGCAGTACTTC

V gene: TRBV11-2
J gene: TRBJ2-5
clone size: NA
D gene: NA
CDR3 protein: CASSKGTLGGTQYF
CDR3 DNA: TGTGCCAGCAGCAAGGGGACTCTAGGAGGGACCCAGTACTTC

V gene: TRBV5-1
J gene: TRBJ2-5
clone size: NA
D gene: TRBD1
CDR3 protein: CASSTSGQGGETQYF
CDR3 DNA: TGCGCCAGCAGCACGTCTGGACAGGGTGGAGAGACCCAGTACTTC

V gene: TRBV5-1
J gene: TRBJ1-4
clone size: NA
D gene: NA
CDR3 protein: CASSLEAGIEKLFF
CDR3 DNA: TGCGCCAGCAGCTTGGAGGCAGGCATCGAAAAACTGTTTTTT